Each of the 32 T cell receptor beta chains below was sequenced from the same sample in a study of T cell responses to AZD1222 COVID-19 vaccine. TCRdb's copy holds only in-frame clones and misses some; the assay was immunoSEQ multiplex PCR. The sample yields 150,000 or so clones, about 91% seen once. The sample in question was peripheral blood, obtained on day 0 of AZD1222 vaccination. Receptor source: an adult in good health.

The gene calls are TRBV7-3 and TRBJ2-1, with D hard to call. Germline-derived CDR1 and CDR2 are SGHTA and FQGTGA. The V end lost 11 bases, the J end lost 0 bases, and 14 bases lay between the germline ends. This CDR3 contains 14 residues. For the CDR3, the DNA is TGTGCCTTCCTGGTGACGAGCTCCTACAATGAGCAGTTCTTC. This encodes CAFLVTSSYNEQFF.

CDR3 nucleotide sequence: TGTGCCAGCAGCGTAGGGGACAGAGATTCACCCCTCCACTTT. Amino acid sequence: CASSVGDRDSPLHF. The chain links TRBV9 to TRBJ1-6; TRBD1 agrees at 7 bases. The length of the CDR3 is 14 residues. Germline assignment: CDR1 SGDLS and CDR2 YYNGEE. The trim removed 0 bases at V and 8 bases at J, leaving 2 bases unmatched.

This sequence joins TRBV19 and TRBJ1-2; D might be TRBD1 (6 bases). The V gene's germline CDR1 is LNHDA and CDR2 SQIVND (reference sequence). V was trimmed by 6 bases and J by 8 bases, leaving 10 bases between them. This CDR3 contains 11 residues. CDR3 DNA sequence: TGTGCCAGTAGCCAGGGGTCGGGCTACACCTTC. Protein: CASSQGSGYTF. The full variable domain, rest sourced from reference TRBV19 and TRBJ1-2, is DGGITQSPKYLFRKEGQNVTLSCEQNLNHDAMYWYRQDPGQGLRLIYYSQIVNDFQKGDIAEGYSVSREKKESFPLTVTSAQKNPTAFYLCASSQGSGYTFGSGTRLTVV.

The J gene is TRBJ2-5, the V gene TRBV2; 16 bases line up with TRBD2. This CDR3 comprises 18 residues. Germline CDR1 SNHLY, CDR2 FYNNEI. Trimming took 3 bases from V and 2 from J; bases not matched to a gene: 6. The DNA of the CDR3 is TGTGCCAGCAGTGACGCCCGGGGACTAGCGGGGGGGCAAGAGACCCAGTACTTC. The encoded protein is CASSDARGLAGGQETQYF.

The rearrangement uses TRBV7-2 and TRBJ1-4; 9 nucleotides match TRBD1. The V and J ends lost 5 bases and 7 bases, in that order; junction bases with no gene match: 5. CDR3 length equals 14 residues. Germline V CDR1 and CDR2: SGHTA, FQGNSA. The CDR3 is CASSPGQGGEKLFF. The CDR3 coding sequence is TGTGCCAGCAGCCCGGGACAGGGTGGTGAAAAACTGTTTTTT.

The V and J genes are TRBV7-3 and TRBJ2-1, with TRBD1 as a possible D gene (5 bases). The germline gives CDR1 SGHTA, CDR2 FQGTGA. The CDR3 extends over 13 amino acids. V dropped 1 base and J dropped 4 bases, with 5 bases sitting between them. The CDR3 DNA reads as TGTGCCAGCAGCTTAAGACAGTACAATGAGCAGTTCTTC. Its translation is CASSLRQYNEQFF.

The V gene is TRBV10-3, the J gene TRBJ2-7; D perhaps matches TRBD1 (5 bases). Germline V gives CDR1 ENHRY, CDR2 SYGVKD. V lost 4 bases to trimming and J lost 6 bases, with 13 bases between them. The length of the CDR3 is 13 residues. CDR3 in DNA: TGTGCCATCAGTGTGACAGCCCGCGGCGAGCAGTACTTC. It is translated as CAISVTARGEQYF.

The V call is TRBV7-8, the J call TRBJ2-5, with TRBD1 matching 10 bases. Looked up from germline, CDR1 is SGHVS and CDR2 is FQNEAQ. Trimming removed 1 base from V and 1 base from J; junction bases left unmatched: 6. The CDR3 consists of 17 residues. The DNA of the CDR3 is TGTGCCAGCAGCTTAGGCGGGACAGGGGCTAGCCAAGAGACCCAGTACTTC. As protein: CASSLGGTGASQETQYF.

The rearrangement links TRBV9 to TRBJ1-1; D ambiguous. Trimming stripped 3 bases from V and 0 bases from J, with 6 bases between. Germline V gives CDR1 SGDLS, CDR2 YYNGEE. This CDR3 comprises 13 residues. The chain's CDR3 is CASSALLNTEAFF. In DNA form, the CDR3 reads TGTGCCAGCAGCGCCCTCCTGAACACTGAAGCTTTCTTT. The whole variable domain, filled in from reference TRBV9 and TRBJ1-1, reads DSGVTQTPKHLITATGQRVTLRCSPRSGDLSVYWYQQSLDQGLQFLIQYYNGEERAKGNILERFSAQQFPDLHSELNLSSLELGDSALYFCASSALLNTEAFFGQGTRLTVV.

The chain has TRBV28 and TRBJ1-3; D perhaps matches TRBD1 (6 bases). This CDR3 region has 15 residues. V lost 6 bases, J lost 0 bases, and 12 bases lay in between. In germline, CDR1 is MDHEN, CDR2 SYDVKM. DNA for the CDR3: TGTGCCAGCAGATTTCTGGACAGCTCTGGAAACACCATATATTTT. Residues: CASRFLDSSGNTIYF.

This clone was recorded a few times. Here the CDR3 reads CASRGPIPYEQYF. DNA for the CDR3: TGTGCCAGCAGGGGACCAATACCCTACGAGCAGTACTTC. V and J are TRBV6-5 and TRBJ2-7, with D perhaps being TRBD1 or TRBD2 (5 bases each). With 6 bases removed from V and 2 bases from J, the gap between germline ends came to 11 bases. Germline values: CDR1 MNHEY, CDR2 SVGAGI. The CDR3 is 13 residues long.

The gene calls are TRBV6-5 and TRBJ2-1, with a possible D match to TRBD1 (5 bases). The V and J ends lost 7 bases and 0 bases respectively, with 10 bases between them. Germline V gene sequence: CDR1 MNHEY, CDR2 SVGAGI. CDR3 size: 14 residues. CDR3 in DNA: TGTGCCAGCAAGGGGCGCCCCTCCTACAATGAGCAGTTCTTC. Its translation: CASKGRPSYNEQFF.

This clone was seen just once. The rearrangement links TRBV18 to TRBJ1-1; perhaps TRBD1 as D (5 bases). The V and J ends lost 2 bases and 6 bases respectively, with 16 bases between them. The CDR3 covers 15 residues. Germline CDR1 KGHSH, CDR2 LQKENI. The CDR3 DNA reads as TGTGCCAGCTCACCAAGGCAGCGGGGGTCGGCTGAAGCTTTCTTT. It is translated as CASSPRQRGSAEAFF.

The sample holds one count of this clone. This rearrangement joins TRBV19 to TRBJ1-1; D is possibly TRBD1 (6 bases). The CDR3 consists of 13 residues. V was trimmed by 8 bases and J by 0 bases, leaving 10 bases between them. Germline V lookup: CDR1 LNHDA, CDR2 SQIVND (reference sequence). CDR3 coding DNA: TGTGCCAGTCGCCAGGGGTTGAACACTGAAGCTTTCTTT. Translated, it gives CASRQGLNTEAFF. Full variable domain (outside the CDR3, taken from reference TRBV19 and TRBJ1-1): DGGITQSPKYLFRKEGQNVTLSCEQNLNHDAMYWYRQDPGQGLRLIYYSQIVNDFQKGDIAEGYSVSREKKESFPLTVTSAQKNPTAFYLCASRQGLNTEAFFGQGTRLTVV.

This chain joins TRBV7-2 and TRBJ2-7, with 8 bases aligning to TRBD1. The CDR3 runs 14 residues. Germline-derived CDR1 and CDR2 are SGHTA and FQGNSA. The V and J ends lost 1 base and 7 bases, in that order; junction bases with no gene match: 6. CDR3 nucleotide sequence: TGTGCCAGCAGCTTAGACCCAGGGGGCGAGGAGCAGTACTTC. This codes for CASSLDPGGEEQYF. Based on the CDR3 plus reference TRBV7-2 and TRBJ2-7, the full variable domain is GAGVSQSPSNKVTEKGKDVELRCDPISGHTALYWYRQSLGQGLEFLIYFQGNSAPDKSGLPSDRFSAERTGGSVSTLTIQRTQQEDSAVYLCASSLDPGGEEQYFGPGTRLTVT.

CDR3 bases: TGTGCCAGCAACAATCTCCCCCGGGGTGGCTACACCTTC. Translated: CASNNLPRGGYTF. This chain links TRBV25-1 with TRBJ1-2; unclear D gene. The CDR3 covers 13 residues. The germline V gene has CDR1 MGHDK and CDR2 SYGVNS. V lost 7 bases and J 7 bases, leaving 16 bases between the germline ends.

The chain has TRBV7-9 and TRBJ2-4; possible D gene TRBD1, 5 bases. Germline V gives CDR1 SEHNR, CDR2 FQNEAQ (reference sequence). The V and J ends lost 5 bases and 1 base respectively, with 15 bases between them. The CDR3 is 16 residues long. In nucleotides, the CDR3 is TGTGCCAGCAGCGTTTACTTCAGGGTGGCCAAAAACATTCAGTACTTC. Its protein is CASSVYFRVAKNIQYF.

This clone was counted only a few times. The chain couples TRBV7-9 to TRBJ2-7; D is unresolved. V lost 5 bases and J 2 bases, leaving 16 bases between the germline ends. The CDR3 has 15 residues. The germline V gene has CDR1 SEHNR and CDR2 FQNEAQ (reference sequence). The CDR3 reads CASSPTSRFTYEQYF. The CDR3 DNA reads as TGTGCCAGCAGCCCAACTTCCAGGTTCACCTACGAGCAGTACTTC. The full variable domain, with the rest looked up from reference TRBV7-9 and TRBJ2-7, is DTGVSQNPRHKITKRGQNVTFRCDPISEHNRLYWYRQTLGQGPEFLTYFQNEAQLEKSRLLSDRFSAERPKGSFSTLEIQRTEQGDSAMYLCASSPTSRFTYEQYFGPGTRLTVT.

The chain uses TRBV4-3 and TRBJ2-1; D tentatively fits TRBD1 or TRBD2 (5 bases each). This CDR3 has 17 amino acids. The germline gives CDR1 LGHNA, CDR2 YSLEER. The ends were cut back, 1 base at V and 10 bases at J, with 23 bases in the middle. CDR3 in DNA: TGCGCCAGCAGCCAAGGAGTGAGGCTAGCAGGGCTAAGAGAGCAGTTCTTC. This sequence encodes CASSQGVRLAGLREQFF.

The rearrangement uses TRBV5-6 and TRBJ2-5; D is perhaps TRBD2 (5 bases). The CDR3 covers 14 residues. The germline V and J ends were trimmed by 4 bases and 5 bases, with 15 bases remaining between them. Germline V gene lookup returns CDR1 SGHDT and CDR2 YYEEEE. CDR3 loop: CASSTGVRGETQYF. For the CDR3, the DNA is TGTGCCAGCAGCACGGGTGTTCGGGGTGAGACCCAGTACTTC.

V usage is TRBV27 and J usage is TRBJ1-5; 8 nucleotides align to TRBD1. J gave up 2 bases and V 6 bases, and 3 bases lay outside the gene matches. The V gene's germline CDR1 is MNHEY and CDR2 SMNVEV (reference sequence). This CDR3 comprises 14 residues. The CDR3 bases are TGTGCCAGCAGATTGACAGGGGGCAATCAGCCCCAGCATTTT. It encodes CASRLTGGNQPQHF.

CDR3 DNA sequence: TGTGCCAGCAGCCAAGGGGGGGGCACAGATACGCAGTATTTT. Translating gives CASSQGGGTDTQYF. V gene TRBV3-1 (or the pseudogene TRBV3-2) combines with J gene TRBJ2-3, with D possibly TRBD2 on 6 matching bases. This CDR3 spans 14 amino acids. CDR1 and CDR2 from the germline V gene are LGHDT and YNNKEL (reference sequence). The V end was cut by 1 base, the J end by 1 base, with 6 bases between.

V is TRBV19 and J is TRBJ1-2; D ambiguous. Germline values: CDR1 LNHDA, CDR2 SQIVND (reference sequence). V lost 7 bases and J 0 bases, leaving 21 bases between the germline ends. The CDR3 length is 17 residues. DNA of the CDR3: TGTGCCAGTACCCCAGCCTCCATTGGCAGGACTAACTATGGCTACACCTTC. This encodes CASTPASIGRTNYGYTF.

The J gene is TRBJ2-7, the V gene TRBV19; 7 bases map to TRBD1. This CDR3 contains 15 residues. V dropped 5 bases and J dropped 2; count of bases not matched to a gene: 9. Germline CDR1 LNHDA, CDR2 SQIVND (reference sequence). CDR3 loop: CASSQMDRHAYEQYF. CDR3 sequence (DNA): TGTGCCAGTAGTCAGATGGACAGGCACGCCTACGAGCAGTACTTC. The whole variable domain, remainder taken from reference TRBV19 and TRBJ2-7, is DGGITQSPKYLFRKEGQNVTLSCEQNLNHDAMYWYRQDPGQGLRLIYYSQIVNDFQKGDIAEGYSVSREKKESFPLTVTSAQKNPTAFYLCASSQMDRHAYEQYFGPGTRLTVT.

The chain links TRBV5-4 to TRBJ1-2; D remains unclear. The CDR3 is 16 residues long. Germline CDR1 reads SGHNT; CDR2 reads YYREEE (reference sequence). The ends were cut back, 0 bases at V and 4 bases at J, with 16 bases in the middle. The CDR3 reads CASSLASEGHVYGYTF. For the CDR3, the DNA is TGTGCCAGCAGCTTGGCCTCAGAAGGTCATGTCTATGGCTACACCTTC.

V and J are TRBV5-1 and TRBJ1-1, with 8 positions matching TRBD1. Per the germline V gene, CDR1 is SGHRS and CDR2 is YFSETQ. There are 19 residues in the CDR3. J gave up 11 bases and V 0 bases, and 24 bases lay outside the gene matches. Written as DNA, the CDR3 is TGCGCCAGCAGCTTGGGCCAGGGGGCCGTGCTGGCCTGGACCGGCTTTGCTTTCTTT. Protein sequence: CASSLGQGAVLAWTGFAFF.

DNA for the CDR3: TGTGCCAGCAGTGCGCCATCCTCAAGCACAGATACGCAGTATTTT. It encodes CASSAPSSSTDTQYF. This sequence joins TRBV27 and TRBJ2-3, with unresolved D. V lost 5 bases to trimming and J lost 0 bases, with 12 bases between them. The CDR3 covers 15 residues. Germline loops: CDR1 MNHEY, CDR2 SMNVEV (reference sequence).

CDR3 in DNA: TGTGCCAGCAGCTCGGACCTGGACACTGAAGCTTTCTTT. This gives the protein CASSSDLDTEAFF. The chain carries TRBV11-2 and TRBJ1-1; no firm D call. The CDR3 contains 13 residues. The V end was cut by 4 bases, the J end by 3 bases, with 9 bases between. Germline CDR1 is SGHAT and CDR2 is FQNNGV.

This chain uses TRBV14 with TRBJ2-2; the D is unclear. Trimming shortened V by 4 bases and J by 0 bases, and 12 bases separated the two germline ends. Per the germline V gene, CDR1 is SGHDN and CDR2 is FVKESK. The CDR3 is made up of 16 amino acids. Here the CDR3 DNA reads TGTGCCAGCAGCCGGCAACAGATTTCGAACACCGGGGAGCTGTTTTTT. It encodes CASSRQQISNTGELFF.

The chain is built from TRBV5-1 and TRBJ1-3; maybe TRBD1 (5 bases). Germline V lookup: CDR1 SGHRS, CDR2 YFSETQ. Between the trimmed V and J ends, which lost 4 bases and 0 bases, there was a span of 11 bases. The CDR3 spans 15 residues. The CDR3 coding sequence is TGCGCCAGCAGCCAATGGGGGGGCTCTGGAAACACCATATATTTT. Encoded protein: CASSQWGGSGNTIYF.

V is TRBV5-5 and J is TRBJ2-7, with unresolved D. This CDR3 has 15 residues. V was trimmed by 0 bases and J by 0 bases, leaving 10 bases between them. Germline V lookup: CDR1 SGHKS, CDR2 YYEKEE (reference sequence). The CDR3 nucleotides read TGTGCCAGCAGCTTGGCCCCCCCTATCTCCTACGAGCAGTACTTC. Its translation: CASSLAPPISYEQYF.

The rearrangement uses TRBV5-8 and TRBJ1-5, with D uncertain. V lost 0 bases to trimming and J lost 1 base, with 8 bases between them. From germline, CDR1 is SGHTS and CDR2 YDEGEE. CDR3 size: 15 residues. In nucleotides, the CDR3 is TGTGCCAGCAGCTTGGGACGGGTGAGCAATCAGCCCCAGCATTTT. Translating it yields CASSLGRVSNQPQHF.